This record covers a single T cell receptor (beta chain). It has no known antigen specificity. No much larger clone is present one base from it, and per-base qualities are unavailable. The High Capacity cDNA Reverse Transcription Kit was used to reverse transcribe all of the isolated RNA, meaning that expressed TCRB transcripts were what got sequenced. Naive, central memory and regulatory T cell samples underwent deep immunoSEQ sequencing, averaging about 3.57 million total reads per sample. Sorted cells were lysed in RLT buffer and RNA was extracted with DNase-treated RNeasy Micro or Mini kits, depending on cell number. Each cell subset was processed on its own to prevent cross-contamination, while patient and healthy donor samples were processed together. Using the immunoSEQ multiplex PCR, TCRB sequences were amplified from cDNA into 87-bp fragments spanning the CDR3 region. Amplicons were sequenced on the Illumina HiSeq platform. On the authors' methods: PCR bias was corrected computationally using synthetic template baselines, and reads within Hamming distance 2 were collapsed, with unmergeable singletons discarded. Reads were aligned to IMGT to assign V, D and J genes, CDR3 length, and insertions or deletions at six rearrangement sites. Within each subset, clonotype counts were normalized to sorted cell number, and only after that were true diversity and Gini coefficients computed with the tcR R package. The overlap coefficient, calculated on TCRB nucleotide sequences, was used to measure repertoire sharing. Out-of-frame TCRB sequences from naive cells were analyzed as a proxy for the pre-selection repertoire. TCRdb took this table from immuneACCESS and kept in-frame rearrangements with V and J called. Such tables lack part of the clones; where checked against another copy, unresolved V genes explain under half of the gap, and the rest is unexplained. Clonal size and the V and J genes are those of that table, whereas D and trimming came from the DNA. Present in this sample are about 900,000 clones, 15% to 20% of which were seen just once. Together, the top ten hold about 0.02% of the sample.

Each donor gave one peripheral blood draw, averaging approximately 0.11 L, which was collected into heparinised tubes. Using a panel that included CD45RO, CCR7, CD25, CD127, CD95 and CD27, naive, central memory, regulatory and stem cell-like memory CD4+ T cells were sorted on a BD FACSAria II. Purity was above 98% for every sorted population. Right away, PBMCs were isolated by Lymphoprep density gradient centrifugation and were stained directly, with no culture step. To minimize batch effects, samples were stained and sorted in pairs, one healthy donor with one patient per experiment. The source of the sample is a study of beta chain features in type 1 diabetes (dated by TCRdb to 2017 to 2018). Turning to the overall study: Mean age, gender distribution, total cell number and subset yield were not different between patients and healthy donors. In the study, recently diagnosed type 1 diabetes patients and matched healthy donors were compared on the TCRB repertoires of their sorted circulating CD4+ T cell subsets. Whereas all 30 or so donors provided naive and central memory subsets, regulatory and stem cell-like memory subsets were isolated from just 8 patients and roughly eight healthy donors. Across all samples, about 110 million sorted cells were examined, and cell number per subset correlated strongly with RNA yield. Broad study findings and their caveats: Only small numbers of individuals were included in the HLA sub-analyses, which left unresolved whether HLA type had any influence on TCRB rearrangement. Type 1 diabetes patients showed a moderate but significant shortening of TCRB CDR3 length in all four CD4+ subsets. Because cDNA was sequenced instead of genomic DNA, activated cells with high expression could be over-represented, although the groups did not differ in activation or CD3 levels. PCR might favor shorter templates, but patient and control samples were amplified and corrected together, so any skew would affect both groups equally. Naive, central memory and regulatory TCRB repertoires appeared to be more similar among patients than among healthy donors. At VDJ recombination sites, type 1 diabetes patients had fewer insertions and more deleted nucleotides, which implies abnormalities in thymic rearrangement.

The clonotype originates from a woman younger than 30 in good health. The sequencing input was naive CD4+ T cells from blood. This sample's cell subset or site label indicates: true naive CD4+ T cells.

This receptor carries the CDR3 CASMESGTDTQYF. At the DNA level, the sequence is TGTGCCAGCATGGAAAGCGGGACAGATACGCAGTATTTT. Recombination connected TRBV11-2 to TRBJ2-3; TRBD2 is possibly the D segment (6 matching bases). Including cysteine and phenylalanine, the CDR3 has 13 amino acids. Only the CDR3 portion is preserved as DNA: 39 bases, with reading frame beginning at the first base. The germline V gene provides CDR1 SGHAT and CDR2 FQNNGV. V was cut back by 7 bases and J by 3 bases, leaving a gap of 11 bases between them.